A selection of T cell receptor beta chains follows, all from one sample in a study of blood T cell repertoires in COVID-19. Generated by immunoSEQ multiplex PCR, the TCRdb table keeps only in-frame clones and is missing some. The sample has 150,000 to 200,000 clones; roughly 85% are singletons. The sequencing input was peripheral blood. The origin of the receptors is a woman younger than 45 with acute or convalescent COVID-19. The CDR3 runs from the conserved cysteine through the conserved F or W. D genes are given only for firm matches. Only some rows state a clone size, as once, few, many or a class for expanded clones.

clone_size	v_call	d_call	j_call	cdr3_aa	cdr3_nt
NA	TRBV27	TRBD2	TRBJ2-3	CASRGLGLTDTQYF	TGTGCCAGCAGGGGACTAGGCCTCACAGATACGCAGTATTTT
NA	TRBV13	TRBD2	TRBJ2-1	CASSFWRGNYNEQFF	TGTGCCAGCAGCTTTTGGCGGGGGAACTACAATGAGCAGTTCTTC
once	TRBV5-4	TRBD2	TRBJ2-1	CASSLAGLAGAYEQFF	TGTGCCAGCAGCTTGGCAGGACTAGCGGGAGCCTATGAGCAGTTCTTC
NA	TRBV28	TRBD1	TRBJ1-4	CASSPGGQGVGKLFF	TGTGCCAGCAGTCCAGGAGGACAGGGAGTAGGAAAACTGTTTTTT
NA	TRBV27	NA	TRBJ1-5	CASRIGHENQPQHF	TGTGCCAGCAGAATCGGACACGAGAATCAGCCCCAGCATTTT
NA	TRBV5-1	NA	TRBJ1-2	CASSLVAGDGYTF	TGCGCCAGCAGCTTGGTTGCAGGGGATGGCTACACCTTC
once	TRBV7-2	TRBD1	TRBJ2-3	CASSLVGQGTDTQYF	TGTGCCAGCAGCTTAGTGGGACAGGGCACAGATACGCAGTATTTT
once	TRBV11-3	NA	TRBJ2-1	CASSLDLGGMSHSEQFF	TGTGCCAGCAGCTTAGATCTAGGAGGTATGAGTCACAGTGAGCAGTTCTTC
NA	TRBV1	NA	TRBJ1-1	CTSSQSTTRQIMNTEAFF	TGCACCAGCAGCCAATCCACCACGCGACAGATCATGAACACTGAAGCTTTCTTT
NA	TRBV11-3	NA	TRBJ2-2	CASSLNVAGELFF	TGTGCCAGCAGCTTAAATGTAGCCGGGGAGCTGTTTTTT
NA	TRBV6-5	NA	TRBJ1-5	CASSYYAGNWPQHF	TGTGCCAGCAGTTACTATGCCGGGAATTGGCCCCAGCATTTT
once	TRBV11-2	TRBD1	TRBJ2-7	CASSGRLTGVGQYF	TGTGCCAGCAGCGGTAGGCTGACAGGGGTCGGACAGTACTTC
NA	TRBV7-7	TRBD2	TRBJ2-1	CASSHTSGRSSYNEQFF	TGTGCTAGCAGCCATACTAGCGGGCGCAGCTCCTACAATGAGCAGTTCTTC
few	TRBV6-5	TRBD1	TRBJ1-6	CASKPPGQYNSPLHF	TGTGCCAGCAAACCACCGGGACAGTATAATTCACCCCTCCACTTT
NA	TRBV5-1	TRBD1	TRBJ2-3	CASSPQGASPTDTQYF	TGCGCCAGCAGCCCACAGGGGGCTTCCCCTACAGATACGCAGTATTTT
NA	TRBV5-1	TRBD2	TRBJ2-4	CASSAGVPADIQYF	TGCGCCAGCAGCGCGGGGGTTCCGGCGGACATTCAGTACTTC
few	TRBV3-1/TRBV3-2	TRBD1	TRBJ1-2	CASSQGQGANYGYTF	TGTGCCAGCAGCCAAGGACAGGGTGCTAACTATGGCTACACCTTC
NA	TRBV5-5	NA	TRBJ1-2	CASSSTVSYGYTF	TGTGCCAGCAGCTCAACAGTCTCCTATGGCTACACCTTC
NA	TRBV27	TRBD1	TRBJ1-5	CASSLADRVDQPQHF	TGTGCCAGCAGTTTAGCGGACAGGGTCGATCAGCCCCAGCATTTT
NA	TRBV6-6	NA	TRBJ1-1	CASSLLGRTSEAFF	TGTGCCAGCAGCCTACTCGGCAGGACATCTGAAGCTTTCTTT
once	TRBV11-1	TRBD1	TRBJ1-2	CASSIHRDREPHGYTF	TGTGCCAGCAGCATTCACCGGGACAGGGAACCTCATGGCTACACCTTC
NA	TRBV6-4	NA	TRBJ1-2	CASSPGQGGGYTF	TGTGCCAGCAGTCCGGGACAAGGAGGCGGCTACACCTTC
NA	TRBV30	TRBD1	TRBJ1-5	CAWSLGQGVNQPQHF	TGTGCCTGGAGTTTAGGACAGGGAGTAAATCAGCCCCAGCATTTT
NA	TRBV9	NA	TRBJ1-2	CASSVGQTPDRDYGYTF	TGTGCCAGCAGCGTAGGACAGACCCCCGACCGGGACTATGGCTACACCTTC
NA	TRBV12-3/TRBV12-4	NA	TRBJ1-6	CASLLGGNSPLHF	TGTGCCTCTCTTCTTGGGGGGAATTCACCCCTCCACTTT
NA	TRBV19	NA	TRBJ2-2	CASSISPLGEAKPGELFF	TGTGCCAGTAGTATTTCTCCGTTAGGGGAAGCGAAGCCCGGGGAGCTGTTTTTT
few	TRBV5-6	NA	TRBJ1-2	CASSRDDTVTNYGYTF	TGTGCCAGCAGCCGCGATGACACTGTAACTAACTATGGCTACACCTTC
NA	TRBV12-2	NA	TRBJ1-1	CASRLAPRTRLNTEAFF	TGTGCAAGTCGCTTAGCACCGAGAACACGACTCAACACTGAAGCTTTCTTT
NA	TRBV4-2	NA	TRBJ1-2	CASSQDGRDGYTF	TGTGCCAGCAGCCAAGACGGTCGTGATGGCTACACCTTC
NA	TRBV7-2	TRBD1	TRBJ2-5	CASSLARQGVVTQYF	TGTGCCAGCAGCTTAGCCCGACAGGGGGTGGTGACCCAGTACTTC
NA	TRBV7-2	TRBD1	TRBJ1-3	CASSSGQGRNTIYF	TGTGCCAGCAGCTCGGGACAGGGGAGAAACACCATATATTTT
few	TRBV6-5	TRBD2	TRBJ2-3	CASRTSGTDTQYF	TGTGCCAGCAGGACTAGCGGCACAGATACGCAGTATTTT
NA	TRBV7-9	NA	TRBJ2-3	CASSPPGRWGGTDTQYF	TGTGCCAGCAGCCCCCCGGGGCGGTGGGGGGGCACAGATACGCAGTATTTT
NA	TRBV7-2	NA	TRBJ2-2	CASSLGLNTGELFF	TGTGCCAGCAGCTTAGGGCTGAACACCGGGGAGCTGTTTTTT
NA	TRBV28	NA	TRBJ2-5	CASSPIAGRETQYF	TGTGCCAGCAGTCCTATCGCGGGGCGAGAGACCCAGTACTTC
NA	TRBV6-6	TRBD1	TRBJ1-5	CAAVDRVGGNQPQHF	TGTGCCGCAGTTGACAGGGTCGGGGGCAATCAGCCCCAGCATTTT
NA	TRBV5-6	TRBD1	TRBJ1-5	CASSLWGRGREPQHF	TGTGCCAGCAGCTTGTGGGGCAGGGGGCGGGAGCCCCAGCATTTT
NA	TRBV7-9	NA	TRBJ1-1	CASSRPGQFGITEAFF	TGTGCCAGCAGCCGACCGGGCCAGTTCGGGATCACTGAAGCTTTCTTT
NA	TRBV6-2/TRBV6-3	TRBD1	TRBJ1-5	CASSYSTGAKSPYSNQPQHF	TGTGCCAGCAGTTACTCGACAGGGGCGAAGTCCCCATATAGCAATCAGCCCCAGCATTTT
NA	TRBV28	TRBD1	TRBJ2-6	CASKTGGHVLTF	TGTGCCAGCAAGACAGGGGGCCACGTCCTGACTTTC
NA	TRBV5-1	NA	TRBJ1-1	CASSSAQGDTEAFF	TGCGCCAGCAGCTCCGCCCAGGGTGACACTGAAGCTTTCTTT
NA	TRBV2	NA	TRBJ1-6	CASSPGVNSPLHF	TGTGCCAGCAGCCCGGGGGTTAATTCACCCCTCCACTTT
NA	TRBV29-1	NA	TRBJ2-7	CSAVLETYEQYF	TGCAGCGCCGTACTAGAAACCTACGAGCAGTACTTC
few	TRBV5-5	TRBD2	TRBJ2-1	CASSLGTLGRNEQFF	TGTGCCAGCAGCTTGGGAACACTCGGGAGGAATGAGCAGTTCTTC
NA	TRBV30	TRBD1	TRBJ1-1	CAWSVNRGRSGGKVNTEAFF	TGTGCCTGGAGTGTAAACCGGGGGAGATCAGGGGGAAAGGTAAACACTGAAGCTTTCTTT
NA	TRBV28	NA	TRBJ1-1	CASSLGGVRAFF	TGTGCCAGCAGTTTAGGGGGGGTTCGAGCTTTCTTT
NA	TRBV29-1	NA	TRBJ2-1	CSVEVPTDNEQFF	TGCAGCGTTGAAGTCCCAACAGACAATGAGCAGTTCTTC
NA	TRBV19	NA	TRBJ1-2	CASSITQTTGFDHGYTF	TGTGCCAGTAGTATAACCCAAACGACGGGGTTTGATCATGGCTACACCTTC